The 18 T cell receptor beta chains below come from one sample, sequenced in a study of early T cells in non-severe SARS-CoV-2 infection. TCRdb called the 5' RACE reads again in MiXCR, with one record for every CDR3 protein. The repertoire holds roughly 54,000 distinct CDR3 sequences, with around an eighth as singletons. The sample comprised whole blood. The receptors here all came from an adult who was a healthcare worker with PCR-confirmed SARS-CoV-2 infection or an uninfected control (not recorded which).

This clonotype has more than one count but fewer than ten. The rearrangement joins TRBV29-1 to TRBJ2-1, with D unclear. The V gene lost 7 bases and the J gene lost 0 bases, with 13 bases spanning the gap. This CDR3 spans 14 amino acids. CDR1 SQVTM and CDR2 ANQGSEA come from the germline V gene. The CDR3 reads CSGNDGFSYNEQFF. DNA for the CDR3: TGCAGCGGTAACGACGGATTCTCCTACAATGAGCAGTTCTTC.

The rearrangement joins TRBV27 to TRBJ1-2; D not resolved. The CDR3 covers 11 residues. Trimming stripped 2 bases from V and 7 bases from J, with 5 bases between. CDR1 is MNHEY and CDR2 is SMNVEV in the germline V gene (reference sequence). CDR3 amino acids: CASSLPIGYTF. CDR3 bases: TGTGCCAGCAGTTTACCGATTGGCTACACCTTC.

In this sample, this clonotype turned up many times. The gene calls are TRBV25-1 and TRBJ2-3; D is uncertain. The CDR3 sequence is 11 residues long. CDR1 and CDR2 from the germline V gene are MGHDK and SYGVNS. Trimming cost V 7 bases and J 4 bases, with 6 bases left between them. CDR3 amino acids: CASTFADTQYF. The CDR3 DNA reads TGTGCCAGCACGTTCGCAGATACGCAGTATTTT.

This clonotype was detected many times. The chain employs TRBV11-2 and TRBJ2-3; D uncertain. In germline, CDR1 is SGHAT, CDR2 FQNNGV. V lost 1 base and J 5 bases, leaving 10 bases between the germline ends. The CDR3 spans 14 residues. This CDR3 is CASSLGAVLDTQYF. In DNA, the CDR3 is TGTGCCAGCAGCTTAGGCGCGGTCTTAGATACGCAGTATTTT.

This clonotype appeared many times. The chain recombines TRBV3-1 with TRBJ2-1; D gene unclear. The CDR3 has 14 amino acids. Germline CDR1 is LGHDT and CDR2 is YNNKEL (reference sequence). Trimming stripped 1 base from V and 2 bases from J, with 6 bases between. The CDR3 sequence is CASSQGFTYNEQFF. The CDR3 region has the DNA TGTGCCAGCAGCCAAGGCTTCACCTACAATGAGCAGTTCTTC.

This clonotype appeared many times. The CDR3 reads CASSPGPSYEQYF. The CDR3 region has the DNA TGTGCCAGCAGCCCAGGACCGAGCTACGAGCAGTACTTC. The rearrangement joins TRBV7-2 to TRBJ2-7; no firm D call. With 5 bases removed from V and 3 bases from J, the gap between germline ends came to 11 bases. CDR1 is SGHTA, CDR2 FQGNSA, per germline. CDR3 length: 13 amino acids. The whole variable domain, filled in from reference TRBV7-2 and TRBJ2-7, reads GAGVSQSPSNKVTEKGKDVELRCDPISGHTALYWYRQSLGQGLEFLIYFQGNSAPDKSGLPSDRFSAERTGGSVSTLTIQRTQQEDSAVYLCASSPGPSYEQYFGPGTRLTVT.

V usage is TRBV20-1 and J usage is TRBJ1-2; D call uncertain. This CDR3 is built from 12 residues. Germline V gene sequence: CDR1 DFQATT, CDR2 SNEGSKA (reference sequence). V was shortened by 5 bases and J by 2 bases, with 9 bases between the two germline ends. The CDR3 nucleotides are TGCAGTGCTTGGACGGAGAACTATGGCTACACCTTC. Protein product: CSAWTENYGYTF.

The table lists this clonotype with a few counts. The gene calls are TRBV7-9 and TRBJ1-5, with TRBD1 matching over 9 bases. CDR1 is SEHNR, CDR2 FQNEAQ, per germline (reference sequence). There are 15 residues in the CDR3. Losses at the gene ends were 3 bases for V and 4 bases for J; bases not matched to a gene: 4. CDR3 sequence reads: CASSLGQGNNQPQHF. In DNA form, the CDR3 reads TGTGCCAGCAGCTTGGGACAGGGCAATAATCAGCCCCAGCATTTT.

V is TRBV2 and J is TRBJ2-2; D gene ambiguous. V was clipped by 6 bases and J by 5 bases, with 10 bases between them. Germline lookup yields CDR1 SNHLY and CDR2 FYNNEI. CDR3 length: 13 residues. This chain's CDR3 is CASRIVDTGELFF. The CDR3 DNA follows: TGTGCCAGCAGGATCGTAGATACCGGGGAGCTGTTTTTT.

This chain's CDR3 is CASSPQGGTEYGYTF. In DNA, the CDR3 is TGTGCCAGCAGCCCCCAGGGGGGAACGGAATATGGCTACACCTTC. The chain joins TRBV7-9 to TRBJ1-2; 7 bases agree with TRBD1. CDR1 and CDR2 from the germline V gene are SEHNR and FQNEAQ (reference sequence). This CDR3 region has 15 residues. The V segment lost 5 bases and the J segment 5 bases; nucleotides outside the gene matches: 11. Filled out from reference TRBV7-9 and TRBJ1-2, the complete variable domain reads DTGVSQNPRHKITKRGQNVTFRCDPISEHNRLYWYRQTLGQGPEFLTYFQNEAQLEKSRLLSDRFSAERPKGSFSTLEIQRTEQGDSAMYLCASSPQGGTEYGYTFGSGTRLTVV.

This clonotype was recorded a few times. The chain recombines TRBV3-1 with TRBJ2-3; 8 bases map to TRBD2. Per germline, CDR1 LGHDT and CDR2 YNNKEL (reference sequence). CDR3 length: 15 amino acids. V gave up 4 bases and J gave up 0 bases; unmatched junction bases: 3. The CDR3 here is CASSPTSGSTDTQYF. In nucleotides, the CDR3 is TGTGCCAGCAGCCCCACTAGCGGAAGCACAGATACGCAGTATTTT.

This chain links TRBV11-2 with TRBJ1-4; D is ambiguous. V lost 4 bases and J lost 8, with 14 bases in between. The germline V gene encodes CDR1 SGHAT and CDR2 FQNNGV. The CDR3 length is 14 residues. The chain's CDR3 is CASSSGPEREKLFF. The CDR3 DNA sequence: TGTGCCAGCAGCTCAGGACCCGAACGAGAAAAACTGTTTTTT.

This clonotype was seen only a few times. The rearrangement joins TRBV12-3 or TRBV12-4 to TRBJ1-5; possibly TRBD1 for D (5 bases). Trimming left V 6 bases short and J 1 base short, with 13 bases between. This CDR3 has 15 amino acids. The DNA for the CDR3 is TGTGCCAGCAGCGAGAACCGGGGGAGCAATCAGCCCCAGCATTTT. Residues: CASSENRGSNQPQHF.

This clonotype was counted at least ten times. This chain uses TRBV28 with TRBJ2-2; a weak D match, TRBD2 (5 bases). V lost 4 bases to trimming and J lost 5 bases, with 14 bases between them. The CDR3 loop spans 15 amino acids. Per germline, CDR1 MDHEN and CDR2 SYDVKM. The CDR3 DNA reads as TGTGCCAGCAGTTCATTGGCCCGGGGAACCGGGGAGCTGTTTTTT. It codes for CASSSLARGTGELFF.

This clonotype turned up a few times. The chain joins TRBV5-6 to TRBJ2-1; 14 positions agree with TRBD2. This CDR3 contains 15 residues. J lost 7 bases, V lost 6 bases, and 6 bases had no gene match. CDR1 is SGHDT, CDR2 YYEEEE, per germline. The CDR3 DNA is TGTGCCAGCATCGGGACTAGCGGGAGTTGGAATGAGCAGTTCTTC. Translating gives CASIGTSGSWNEQFF. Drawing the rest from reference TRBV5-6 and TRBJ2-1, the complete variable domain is DAGVTQSPTHLIKTRGQQVTLRCSPKSGHDTVSWYQQALGQGPQFIFQYYEEEERQRGNFPDRFSGHQFPNYSSELNVNALLLGDSALYLCASIGTSGSWNEQFFGPGTRLTVL.

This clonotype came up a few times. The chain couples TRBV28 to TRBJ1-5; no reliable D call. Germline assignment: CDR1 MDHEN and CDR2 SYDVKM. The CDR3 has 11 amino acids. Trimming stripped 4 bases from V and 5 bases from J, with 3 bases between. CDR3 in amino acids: CASSSYQPQHF. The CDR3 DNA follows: TGTGCCAGCAGTTCCTATCAGCCCCAGCATTTT.

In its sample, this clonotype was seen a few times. The CDR3, as DNA: TGTGCCAGCAGCCCCGGACTAGCGGGCGCGGGGGAGCAGTACTTC. Translation: CASSPGLAGAGEQYF. The rearrangement uses TRBV11-2 and TRBJ2-7; TRBD2 matches at 11 bases. CDR1 is SGHAT, CDR2 FQNNGV, per germline. The CDR3 is 15 residues long. J lost 7 bases, V lost 5 bases, and 10 bases had no gene match.

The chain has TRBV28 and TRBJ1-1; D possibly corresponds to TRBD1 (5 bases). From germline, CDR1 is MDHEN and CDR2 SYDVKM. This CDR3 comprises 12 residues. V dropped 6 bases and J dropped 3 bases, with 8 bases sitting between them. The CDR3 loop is CASSQQDTEAFF. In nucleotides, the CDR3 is TGTGCCAGCAGCCAACAGGACACTGAAGCTTTCTTT.